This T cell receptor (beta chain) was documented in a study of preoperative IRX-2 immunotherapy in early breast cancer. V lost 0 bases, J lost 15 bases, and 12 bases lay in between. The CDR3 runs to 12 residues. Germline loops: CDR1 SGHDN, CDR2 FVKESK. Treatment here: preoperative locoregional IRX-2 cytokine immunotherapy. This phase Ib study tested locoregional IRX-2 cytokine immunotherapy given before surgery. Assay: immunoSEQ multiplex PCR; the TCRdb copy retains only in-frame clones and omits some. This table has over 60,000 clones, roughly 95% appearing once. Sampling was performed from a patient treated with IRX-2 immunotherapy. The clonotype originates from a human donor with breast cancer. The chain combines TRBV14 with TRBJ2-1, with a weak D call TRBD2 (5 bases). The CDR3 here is CASSQDSSFRFF. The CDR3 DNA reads TGTGCCAGCAGCCAAGATTCTAGCTTTCGGTTCTTC.